The entry below describes one TCR beta chain. This sample is drawn from a study of T-cell reconstitution after alpha-beta-depleted transplantation in children. Unique molecular identifiers were incorporated into the prepared TCRbeta library. MiXCR, applied by TCRdb to the PCR reads, yields one record per CDR3 protein. The repertoire holds hundreds of thousands of distinct CDR3 sequences, with 16% as singletons. The germline V gene encodes CDR1 SGHAT and CDR2 FQNNGV. V shed 1 base and J shed 2 bases, with 9 bases lying between them. The CDR3 totals 14 residues. The TCR was taken from a human donor who donated a stem cell graft to a child with acute myeloid leukemia. Specimen: PBMCs from the stem cell graft donor, collected from the stem cell graft. The genes are TRBV11-2 and TRBJ2-7; D unresolved. The CDR3 loop reads CASSLGLRPYEQYF. The CDR3 DNA sequence: TGTGCCAGCAGCTTAGGTCTCAGACCCTACGAGCAGTACTTC. The complete variable domain, with remaining parts taken from reference TRBV11-2 and TRBJ2-7, reads EAGVAQSPRYKIIEKRQSVAFWCNPISGHATLYWYQQILGQGPKLLIQFQNNGVVDDSQLPKDRFSAERLKGVDSTLKIQPAKLEDSAVYLCASSLGLRPYEQYFGPGTRLTVT.